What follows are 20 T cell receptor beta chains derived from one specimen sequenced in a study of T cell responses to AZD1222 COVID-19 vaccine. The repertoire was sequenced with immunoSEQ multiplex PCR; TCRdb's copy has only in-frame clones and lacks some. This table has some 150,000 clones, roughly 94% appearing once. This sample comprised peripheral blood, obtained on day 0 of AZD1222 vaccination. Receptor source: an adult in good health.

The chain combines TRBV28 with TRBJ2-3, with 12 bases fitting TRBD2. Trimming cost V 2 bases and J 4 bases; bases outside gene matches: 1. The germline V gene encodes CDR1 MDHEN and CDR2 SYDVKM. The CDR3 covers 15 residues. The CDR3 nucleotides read TGTGCCAGCAGTTTAACTAGCGGGGGGCCAGATACGCAGTATTTT. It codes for CASSLTSGGPDTQYF.

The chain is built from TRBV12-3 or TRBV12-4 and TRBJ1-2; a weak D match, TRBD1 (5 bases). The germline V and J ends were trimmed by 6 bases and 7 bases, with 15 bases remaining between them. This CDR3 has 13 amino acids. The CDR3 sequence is CASRWDGASGYTF. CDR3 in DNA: TGTGCCAGCAGGTGGGACGGAGCTTCTGGCTACACCTTC.

Here the CDR3 DNA reads TGCGCCAGCAGCCAAGGACTAGCGGGGGTACTAGCCAAAAACATTCAGTACTTC. Protein sequence: CASSQGLAGVLAKNIQYF. This sequence joins TRBV4-1 and TRBJ2-4; 12 nucleotides match TRBD2. The CDR3 has 18 residues. After removal of 1 base from V and 0 bases from J, the junction contained 4 bases not matched to a gene. Germline V gene lookup returns CDR1 MGHRA and CDR2 YSYEKL.

Here the CDR3 reads CASSYRGHYGYTF. The CDR3 DNA sequence: TGTGCCAGCAGTTACAGGGGGCACTATGGCTACACCTTC. The chain recombines TRBV28 with TRBJ1-2; 9 nucleotides line up with TRBD1. This CDR3 has 13 amino acids. Trimming cost V 4 bases and J 3 bases; bases outside gene matches: 0. The germline V gene has CDR1 MDHEN and CDR2 SYDVKM.

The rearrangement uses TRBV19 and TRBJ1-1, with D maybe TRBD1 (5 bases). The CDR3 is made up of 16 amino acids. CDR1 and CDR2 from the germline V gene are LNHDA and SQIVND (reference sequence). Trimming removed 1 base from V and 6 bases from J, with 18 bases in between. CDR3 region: CASSIGSLGLGAEAFF. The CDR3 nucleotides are TGTGCCAGTAGTATAGGAAGCTTGGGGTTGGGGGCTGAAGCTTTCTTT.

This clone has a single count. The CDR3 spells CASSTNRDRVLINYGYTF. The CDR3 DNA reads TGTGCCAGCAGCACAAACCGGGACAGAGTCTTGATAAACTATGGCTACACCTTC. The chain couples TRBV21-1 to TRBJ1-2; the table's D call TRBD1 went unverified against the DNA. TRBV21-1 is an annotated pseudogene. This CDR3 is 18 amino acids long.

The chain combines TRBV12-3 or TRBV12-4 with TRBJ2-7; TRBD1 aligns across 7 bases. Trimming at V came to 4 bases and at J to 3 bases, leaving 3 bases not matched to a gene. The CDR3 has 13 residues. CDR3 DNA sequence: TGTGCCAGCAGTTCGACAGGGATCTACGAGCAGTACGTC. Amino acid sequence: CASSSTGIYEQYV.

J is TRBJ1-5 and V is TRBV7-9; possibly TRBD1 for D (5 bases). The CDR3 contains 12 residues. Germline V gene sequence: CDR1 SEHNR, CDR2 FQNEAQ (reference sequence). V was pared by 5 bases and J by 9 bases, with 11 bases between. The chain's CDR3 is CASSIQGPPQHF. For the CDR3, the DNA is TGTGCCAGCAGCATCCAGGGTCCGCCCCAGCATTTT.

CDR3 sequence (DNA): TGTGCCAGCAGCTCCCGAACCCTCGACAGGGCGGATTCACCCCTCCACTTT. Translating gives CASSSRTLDRADSPLHF. The chain uses TRBV7-9 and TRBJ1-6; 7 bases agree with TRBD1. V dropped 4 bases and J dropped 8; count of bases not matched to a gene: 14. Germline V gene lookup returns CDR1 SEHNR and CDR2 FQNEAQ (reference sequence). The CDR3 consists of 17 residues.

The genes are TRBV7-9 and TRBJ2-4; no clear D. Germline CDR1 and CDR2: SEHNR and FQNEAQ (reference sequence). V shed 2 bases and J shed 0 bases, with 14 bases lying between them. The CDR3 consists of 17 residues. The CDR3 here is CASSLSLVTLAKNIQYF. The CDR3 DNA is TGTGCCAGCAGCTTAAGCCTGGTGACACTAGCCAAAAACATTCAGTACTTC. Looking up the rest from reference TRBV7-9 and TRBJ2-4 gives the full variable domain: DTGVSQNPRHKITKRGQNVTFRCDPISEHNRLYWYRQTLGQGPEFLTYFQNEAQLEKSRLLSDRFSAERPKGSFSTLEIQRTEQGDSAMYLCASSLSLVTLAKNIQYFGAGTRLSVL.

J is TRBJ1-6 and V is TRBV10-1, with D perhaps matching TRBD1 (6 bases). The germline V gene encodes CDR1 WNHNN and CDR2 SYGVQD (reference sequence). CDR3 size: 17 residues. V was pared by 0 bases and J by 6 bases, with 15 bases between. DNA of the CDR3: TGCGCCAGCAGTGAGTCCGGTCGAACAGGGCCTAATTCACCCCTCCACTTT. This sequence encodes CASSESGRTGPNSPLHF.

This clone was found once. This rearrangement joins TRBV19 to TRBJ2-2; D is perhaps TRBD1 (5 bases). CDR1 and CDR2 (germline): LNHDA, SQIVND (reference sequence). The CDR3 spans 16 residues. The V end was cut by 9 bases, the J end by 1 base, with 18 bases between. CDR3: CASRSPRQMNTGELFF. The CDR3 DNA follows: TGTGCCAGCCGGAGTCCGCGACAGATGAACACCGGGGAGCTGTTTTTT.

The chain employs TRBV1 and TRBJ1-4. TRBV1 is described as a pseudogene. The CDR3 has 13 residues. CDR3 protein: CTPPGRREEKLFF. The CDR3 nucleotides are TGCACCCCGCCCGGACGACGTGAGGAAAAACTGTTTTTT.

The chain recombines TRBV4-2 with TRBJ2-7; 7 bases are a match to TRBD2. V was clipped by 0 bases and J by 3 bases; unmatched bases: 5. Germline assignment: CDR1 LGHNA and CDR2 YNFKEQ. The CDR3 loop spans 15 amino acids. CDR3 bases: TGTGCCAGCAGCCAAGATCTAGGCGGGGGCTACGAGCAGTACGTC. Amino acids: CASSQDLGGGYEQYV.

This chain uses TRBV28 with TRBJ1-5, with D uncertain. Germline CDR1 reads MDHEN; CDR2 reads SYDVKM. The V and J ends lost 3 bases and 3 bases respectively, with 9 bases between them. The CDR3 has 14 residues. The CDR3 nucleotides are TGTGCCAGCAGTTTCAGTAATTTCAATCAGCCCCAGCATTTT. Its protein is CASSFSNFNQPQHF.

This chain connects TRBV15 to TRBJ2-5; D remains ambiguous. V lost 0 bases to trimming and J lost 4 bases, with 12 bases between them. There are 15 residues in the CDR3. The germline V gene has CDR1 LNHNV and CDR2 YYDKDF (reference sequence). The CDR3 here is CATSRDLVIRETQYF. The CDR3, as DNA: TGTGCCACCAGCAGAGATTTAGTCATTAGAGAGACCCAGTACTTC.

CDR3 loop: CASSGLPLPWDEQFF. The CDR3 nucleotides read TGTGCCAGCAGCGGGCTTCCCTTGCCTTGGGATGAGCAGTTCTTC. The chain has TRBV21-1 and TRBJ2-1; the listed D gene, TRBD1, was not tested against the DNA. TRBV21-1 is a known pseudogene. The CDR3 is 15 residues long.

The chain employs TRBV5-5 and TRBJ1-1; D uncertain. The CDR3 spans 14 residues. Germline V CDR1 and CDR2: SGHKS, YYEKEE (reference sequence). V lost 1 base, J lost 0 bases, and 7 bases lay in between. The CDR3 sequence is CASSLSQMNTEAFF. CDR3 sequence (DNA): TGTGCCAGCAGCTTGAGTCAGATGAACACTGAAGCTTTCTTT.

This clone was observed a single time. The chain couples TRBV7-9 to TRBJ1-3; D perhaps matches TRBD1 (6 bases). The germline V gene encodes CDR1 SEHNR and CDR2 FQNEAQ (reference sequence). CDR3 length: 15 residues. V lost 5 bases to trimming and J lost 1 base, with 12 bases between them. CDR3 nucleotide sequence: TGTGCCAGCAGCCCTGACAGGCCTTCTGGAAACACCATATATTTT. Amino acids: CASSPDRPSGNTIYF.

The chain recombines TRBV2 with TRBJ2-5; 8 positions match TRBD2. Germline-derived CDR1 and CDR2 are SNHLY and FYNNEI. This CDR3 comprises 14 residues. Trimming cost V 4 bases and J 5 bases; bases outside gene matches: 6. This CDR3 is CASSVGLAVETQYF. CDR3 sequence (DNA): TGTGCCAGCAGTGTTGGACTAGCCGTGGAGACCCAGTACTTC.